The clone carrying this T cell receptor beta chain was seen many times. This entry is derived from a study of T-cell memory formation after mild COVID-19. Libraries for TCRalpha and TCRbeta carried sample barcodes and unique molecular identifiers via 5'RACE. From the 5' RACE reads, TCRdb called clonotypes with MiXCR, one entry per CDR3 protein. The repertoire includes 200,000 to 250,000 distinct CDR3 sequences, 15% of them detected once, and approximately 2.1% sits in the top ten. In germline, CDR1 is SGHRS, CDR2 YFSETQ. This CDR3 is 14 amino acids long. Deletions cut 1 base from V and 4 bases from J, with 9 bases between.

The sequence came from an adult woman who had mild COVID-19 (a few samples of this study predate the infection). Cell type and time point are not known. The specimen was PBMCs or a T cell subset sorted from them (not recorded which). The chain recombines TRBV5-1 with TRBJ2-1; D assignment may be TRBD1 or TRBD2 (5 bases each). The DNA of the CDR3 is TGCGCCAGCAGCTTGCGGGACCAGTACAATGAGCAGTTCTTC. Its protein is CASSLRDQYNEQFF.